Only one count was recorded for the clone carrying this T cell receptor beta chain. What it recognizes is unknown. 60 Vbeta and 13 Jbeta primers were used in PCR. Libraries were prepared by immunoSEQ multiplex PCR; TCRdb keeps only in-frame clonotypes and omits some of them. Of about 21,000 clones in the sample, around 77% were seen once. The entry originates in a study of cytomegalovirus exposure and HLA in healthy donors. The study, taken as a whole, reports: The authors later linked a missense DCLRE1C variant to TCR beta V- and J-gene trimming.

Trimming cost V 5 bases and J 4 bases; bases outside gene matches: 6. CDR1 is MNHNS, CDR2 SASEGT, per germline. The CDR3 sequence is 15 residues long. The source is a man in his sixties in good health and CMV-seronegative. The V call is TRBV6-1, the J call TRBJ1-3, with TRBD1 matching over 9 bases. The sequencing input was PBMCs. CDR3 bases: TGTGCCAGCAGTTGGACAGGGGAGTCCGGAAACACCATATATTTT. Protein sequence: CASSWTGESGNTIYF.